This T cell receptor beta chain was sequenced in a study of post-analysis software for immune sequencing data (dated by TCRdb to 2014 to 2015). With respect to the entire study: Disease courses on record covered relapsing-remitting, secondary progressive and progressive-relapsing multiple sclerosis, though some patients had no subtype annotation. The patient repertoires were compared against approximately twelve previously published healthy control repertoires obtained from donors aged roughly 6 to 25 years. A subset of samples was prepared in parallel using single-end sample barcoding, then pooled and co-amplified after Illumina adapter ligation. Summary of the overall study and its limitations: The multiple sclerosis patient group was slightly younger than the control group. Direct clustering with F measure showed strong co-clustering of samples prepared in the same batch, prompting a batch-effect correction. Normalized Chao1 diversity was significantly lower in multiple sclerosis patients than controls, suggesting substantial peripheral T-cell clonal expansion. Roughly 5 TRBV segments, including TRBV5-6, TRBV5-1 and TRBV20-1, were significantly more frequent in patients than controls.

Reading the germline V gene gives CDR1 SGHTA and CDR2 FQGTGA. For this chain, trimming is 4 bases at the V end and 5 bases at the J end, and the number of junction bases without a gene match is 10. Taken from cysteine to phenylalanine, the CDR3 has 16 residues. The kept DNA is CDR3 alone, 48 bases in frame from the first base. As to this clonotype: Its antigen remains unidentified. The sample holds no much larger clone one base away, and base qualities are not on file.

To demonstrate the VDJtools post-analysis software, TCR beta repertoires were profiled from the peripheral blood of 10 to 15 young patients with multiple sclerosis. The multiple sclerosis patients were children and adolescents ranging in age from 6 to 15 years. Receptors were amplified or captured by PCR. Sequencer: Illumina HiSeq 2500. To reduce PCR and sequencing biases, unique molecular identifiers were built into the TCR beta cDNA libraries. Every 1 to 10 million input T cells yielded 500,000 or so cDNA molecules, meaning each molecule approximated one T cell. The same protocol used for the earlier healthy control dataset was applied to prepare and sequence the patient libraries. Samples belonging to the same batch were prepared together, multiplexed and sequenced on a shared HiSeq lane. The published analysis was carried out like this. Raw barcoded reads were processed with MIGEC, and single-read molecular identifier groups were discarded before consensus assembly and CDR3 extraction. VDJtools was used for post-analysis of the clonotype tables, and diversity was normalized by down-sampling every dataset to the size of the smallest sample. Repertoire overlap clustering matched CDR3 amino acid but not nucleotide sequences to correct batch-related cross-sample contamination. TCRdb trimmed public reads at Q25 via fastp, called clones via MiXCR and kept in-frame beta chains. Each entry merges the rows of one CDR3 protein and shows their most common DNA and genes. TCRdb, not the original authors, processed these V and J calls. This sample has 350,000 to 450,000 distinct CDR3 sequences in its table, and approximately 37% of those were observed once. The top ten constitute roughly 8.2% of the sample.

The TCR originated in a girl aged 2-15 years with multiple sclerosis. The sequence links TRBV7-3 to TRBJ2-1; 8 middle bases align to TRBD2. The sample taken for sequencing was blood. For the CDR3, the sequence is CASSSYSGGRDNEQFF. The bases read TGTGCCAGCAGCTCATACAGCGGGGGAAGAGACAATGAGCAGTTCTTC.